This T cell receptor (beta chain) emerged from a study of vaccination effects on CD4 cells after COVID-19. Study at large: With the ViraFEST assay, the study expanded antigen-specific CD4+ T cells using viral peptide pools, then sequenced them. Cultures used roughly 2.2 million PBMC per well, about 10 IU/ml IL-2 and 10 ug/ml peptides. Study-level results: Convalescent patients in the study were few, and early post-infection timepoints were absent. Clonal contraction was marked in infection- and vaccine-induced clones late after vaccination.

Isolating CD4+ T cells followed roughly ten days of culture. The participants, recipients of two vaccine doses, got either BNT162b2 or mRNA-1273. CDR1 MNHEY and CDR2 SMNVEV come from the germline V gene (reference sequence). The CDR3 sequence is 15 residues long. V trimming: 1 base; J trimming: 10 bases; junction bases outside the gene matches: 9. Points on this clone: The antigen is not known.

Measured with immunoSEQ multiplex PCR; TCRdb has only the in-frame clones, and not every one. The sample holds some 69,000 clones, over 65% seen once. The receptor's source is a human donor who received a COVID-19 vaccine. V usage is TRBV27 and J usage is TRBJ2-1; 8 positions agree with TRBD1. The sample consisted of CD4+ T cells from PBMCs cultured without peptide, taken after COVID-19 vaccination. CDR3 in amino acids: CASSLFFRGLREQFF. The CDR3 DNA reads TGTGCCAGCAGTTTATTTTTCAGGGGGCTGCGGGAGCAGTTCTTC.